Reported below is one T cell receptor (beta chain). Profiled with immunoSEQ multiplex PCR; TCRdb holds only in-frame clones, not every one. This table holds roughly 70,000 clones, approximately 94% found once. This sample is drawn from a study of control samples from healthy donors and cancer patients. This CDR3 spans 14 amino acids. CDR1 is SNHLY, CDR2 FYNNEI, per germline. The V end was cut by 6 bases, the J end by 5 bases, with 13 bases between. V gene TRBV2 combines with J gene TRBJ1-4; the D gene is possibly TRBD1 (5 bases). The sequence was collected from a woman younger than 45 in good health. Specimen: blood. The CDR3 sequence: CASRPQGTNEKLFF. The CDR3 DNA sequence: TGTGCCAGCAGGCCTCAGGGCACAAATGAAAAACTGTTTTTT. Looking up the rest from reference TRBV2 and TRBJ1-4 gives the full variable domain: EPEVTQTPSHQVTQMGQEVILRCVPISNHLYFYWYRQILGQKVEFLVSFYNNEISEKSEIFDDQFSVERPDGSNFTLKIRSTKLEDSAMYFCASRPQGTNEKLFFGSGTQLSVL.